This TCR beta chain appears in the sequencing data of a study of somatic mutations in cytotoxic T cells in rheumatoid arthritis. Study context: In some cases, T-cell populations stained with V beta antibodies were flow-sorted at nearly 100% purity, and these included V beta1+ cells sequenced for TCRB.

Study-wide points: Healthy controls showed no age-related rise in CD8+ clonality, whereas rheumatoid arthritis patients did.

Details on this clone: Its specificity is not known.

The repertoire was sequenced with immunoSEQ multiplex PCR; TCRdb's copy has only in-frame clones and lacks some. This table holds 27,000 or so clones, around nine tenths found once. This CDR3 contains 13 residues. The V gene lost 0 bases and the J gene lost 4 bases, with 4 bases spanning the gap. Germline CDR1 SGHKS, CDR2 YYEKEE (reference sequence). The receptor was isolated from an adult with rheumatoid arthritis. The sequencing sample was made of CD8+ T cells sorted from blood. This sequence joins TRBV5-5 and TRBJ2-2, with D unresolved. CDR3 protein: CASSLEVTGELFF. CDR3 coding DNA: TGTGCCAGCAGCTTGGAAGTCACCGGGGAGCTGTTTTTT.